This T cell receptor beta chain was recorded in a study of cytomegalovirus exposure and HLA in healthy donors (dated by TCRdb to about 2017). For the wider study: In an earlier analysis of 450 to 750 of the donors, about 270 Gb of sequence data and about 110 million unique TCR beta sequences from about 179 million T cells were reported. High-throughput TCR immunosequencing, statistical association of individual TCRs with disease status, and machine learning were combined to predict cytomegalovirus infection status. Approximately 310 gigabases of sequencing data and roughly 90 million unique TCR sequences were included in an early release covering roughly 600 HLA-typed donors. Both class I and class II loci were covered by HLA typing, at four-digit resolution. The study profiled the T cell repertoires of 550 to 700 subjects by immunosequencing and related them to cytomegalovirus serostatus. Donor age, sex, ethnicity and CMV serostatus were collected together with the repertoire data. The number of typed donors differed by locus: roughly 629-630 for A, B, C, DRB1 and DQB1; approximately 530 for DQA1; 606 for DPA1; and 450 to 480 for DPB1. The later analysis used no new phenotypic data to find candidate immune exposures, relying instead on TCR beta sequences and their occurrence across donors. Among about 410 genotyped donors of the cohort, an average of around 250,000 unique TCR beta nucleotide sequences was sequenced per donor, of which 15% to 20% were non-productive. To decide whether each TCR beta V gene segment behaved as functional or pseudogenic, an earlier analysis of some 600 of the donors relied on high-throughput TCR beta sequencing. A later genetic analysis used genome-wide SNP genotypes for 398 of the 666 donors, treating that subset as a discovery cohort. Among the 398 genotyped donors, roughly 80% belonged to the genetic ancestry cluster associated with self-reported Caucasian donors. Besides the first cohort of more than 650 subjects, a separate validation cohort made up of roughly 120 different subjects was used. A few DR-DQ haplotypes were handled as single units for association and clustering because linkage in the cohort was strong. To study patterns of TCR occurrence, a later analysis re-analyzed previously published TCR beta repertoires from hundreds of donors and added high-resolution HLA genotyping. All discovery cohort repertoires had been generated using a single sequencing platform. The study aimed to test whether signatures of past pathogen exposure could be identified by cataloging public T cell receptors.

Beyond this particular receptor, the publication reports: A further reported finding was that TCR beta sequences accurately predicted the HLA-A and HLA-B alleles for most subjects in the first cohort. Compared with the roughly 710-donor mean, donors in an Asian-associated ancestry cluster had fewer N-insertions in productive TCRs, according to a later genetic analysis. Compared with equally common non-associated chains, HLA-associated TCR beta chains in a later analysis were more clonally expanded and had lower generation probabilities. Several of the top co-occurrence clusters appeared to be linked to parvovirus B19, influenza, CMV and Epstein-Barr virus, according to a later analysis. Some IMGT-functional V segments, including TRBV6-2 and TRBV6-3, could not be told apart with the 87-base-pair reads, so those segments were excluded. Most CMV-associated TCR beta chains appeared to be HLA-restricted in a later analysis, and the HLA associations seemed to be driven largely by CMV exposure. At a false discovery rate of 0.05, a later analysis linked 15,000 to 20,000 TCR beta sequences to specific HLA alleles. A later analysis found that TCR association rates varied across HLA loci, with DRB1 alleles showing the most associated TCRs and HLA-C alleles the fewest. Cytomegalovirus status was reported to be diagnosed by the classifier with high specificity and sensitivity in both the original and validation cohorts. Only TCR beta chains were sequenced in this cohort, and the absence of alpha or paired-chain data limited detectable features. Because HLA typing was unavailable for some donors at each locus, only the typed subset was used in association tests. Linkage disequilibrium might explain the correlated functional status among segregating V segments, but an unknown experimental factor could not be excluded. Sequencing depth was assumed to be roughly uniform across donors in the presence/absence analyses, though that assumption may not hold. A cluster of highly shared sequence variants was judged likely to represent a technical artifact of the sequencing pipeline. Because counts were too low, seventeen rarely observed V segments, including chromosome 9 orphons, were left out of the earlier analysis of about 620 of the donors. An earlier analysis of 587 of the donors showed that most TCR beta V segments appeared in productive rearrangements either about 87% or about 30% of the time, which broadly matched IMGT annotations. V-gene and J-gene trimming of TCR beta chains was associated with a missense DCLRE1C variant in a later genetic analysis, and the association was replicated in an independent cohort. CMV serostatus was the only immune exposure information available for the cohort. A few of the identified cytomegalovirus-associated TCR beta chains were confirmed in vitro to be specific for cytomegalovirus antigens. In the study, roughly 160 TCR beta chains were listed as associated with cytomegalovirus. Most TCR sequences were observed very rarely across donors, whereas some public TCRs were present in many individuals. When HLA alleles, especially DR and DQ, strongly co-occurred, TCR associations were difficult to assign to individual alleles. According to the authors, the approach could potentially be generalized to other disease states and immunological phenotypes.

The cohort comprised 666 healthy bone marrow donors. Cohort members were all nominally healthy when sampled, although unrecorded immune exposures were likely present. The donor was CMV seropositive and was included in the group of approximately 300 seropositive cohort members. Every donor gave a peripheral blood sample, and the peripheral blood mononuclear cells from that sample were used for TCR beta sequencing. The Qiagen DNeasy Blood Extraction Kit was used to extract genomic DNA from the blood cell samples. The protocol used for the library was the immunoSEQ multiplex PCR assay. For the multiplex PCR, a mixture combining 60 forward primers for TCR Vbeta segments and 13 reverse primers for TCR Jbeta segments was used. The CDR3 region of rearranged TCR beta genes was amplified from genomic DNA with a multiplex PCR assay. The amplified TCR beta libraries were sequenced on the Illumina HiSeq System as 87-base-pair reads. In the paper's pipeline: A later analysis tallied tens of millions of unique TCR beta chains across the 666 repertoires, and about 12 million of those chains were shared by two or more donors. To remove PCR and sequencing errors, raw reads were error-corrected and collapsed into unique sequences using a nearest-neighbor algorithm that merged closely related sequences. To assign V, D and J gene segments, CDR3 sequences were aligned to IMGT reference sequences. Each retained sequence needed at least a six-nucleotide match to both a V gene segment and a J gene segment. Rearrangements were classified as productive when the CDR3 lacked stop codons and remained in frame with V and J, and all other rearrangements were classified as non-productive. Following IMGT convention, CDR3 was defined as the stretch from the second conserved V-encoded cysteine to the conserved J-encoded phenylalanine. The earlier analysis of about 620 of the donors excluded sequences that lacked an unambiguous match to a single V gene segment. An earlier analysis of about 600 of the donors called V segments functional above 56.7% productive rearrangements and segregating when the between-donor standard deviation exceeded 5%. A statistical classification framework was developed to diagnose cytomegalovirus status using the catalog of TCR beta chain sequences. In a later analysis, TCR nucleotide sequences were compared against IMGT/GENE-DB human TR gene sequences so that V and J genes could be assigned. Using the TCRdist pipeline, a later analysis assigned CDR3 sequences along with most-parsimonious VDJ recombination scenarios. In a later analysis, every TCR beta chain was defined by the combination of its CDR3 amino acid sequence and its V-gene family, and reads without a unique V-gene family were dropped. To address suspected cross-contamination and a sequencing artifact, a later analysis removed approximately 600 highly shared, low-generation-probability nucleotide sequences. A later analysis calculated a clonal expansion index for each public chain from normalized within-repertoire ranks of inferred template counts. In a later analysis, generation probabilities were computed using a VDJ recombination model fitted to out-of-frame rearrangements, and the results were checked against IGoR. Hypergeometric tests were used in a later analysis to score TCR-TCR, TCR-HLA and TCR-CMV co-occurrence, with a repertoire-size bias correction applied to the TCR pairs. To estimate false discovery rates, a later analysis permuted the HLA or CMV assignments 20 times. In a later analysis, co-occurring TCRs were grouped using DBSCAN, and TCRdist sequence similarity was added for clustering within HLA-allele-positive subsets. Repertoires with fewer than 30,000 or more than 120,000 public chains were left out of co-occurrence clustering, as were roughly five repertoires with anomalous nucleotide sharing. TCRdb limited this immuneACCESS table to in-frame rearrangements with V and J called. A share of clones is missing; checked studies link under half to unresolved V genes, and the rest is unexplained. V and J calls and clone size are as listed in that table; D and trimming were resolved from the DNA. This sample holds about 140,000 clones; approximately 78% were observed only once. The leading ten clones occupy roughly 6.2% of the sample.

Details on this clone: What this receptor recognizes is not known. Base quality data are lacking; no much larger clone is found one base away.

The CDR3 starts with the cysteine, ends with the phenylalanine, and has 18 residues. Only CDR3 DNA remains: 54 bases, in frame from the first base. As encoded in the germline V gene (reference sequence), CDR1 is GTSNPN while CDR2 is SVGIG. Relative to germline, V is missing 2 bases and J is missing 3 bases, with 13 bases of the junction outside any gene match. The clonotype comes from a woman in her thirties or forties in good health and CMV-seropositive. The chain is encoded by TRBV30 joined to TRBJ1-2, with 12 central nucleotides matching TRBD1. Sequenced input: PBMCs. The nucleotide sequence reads TGTGCCTGGAGTCCCTACTACGAGGGACAGGGGGCCCACTATGGCTACACCTTC. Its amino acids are CAWSPYYEGQGAHYGYTF. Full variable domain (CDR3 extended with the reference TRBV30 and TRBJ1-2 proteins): SQTIHQWPATLVQPVGSPLSLECTVEGTSNPNLYWYRQAAGRGLQLLFYSVGIGQISSEVPQNLSASRPQDRQFILSSKKLLLSDSGFYLCAWSPYYEGQGAHYGYTFGSGTRLTVV.